Following are 13 T cell receptor beta chains from one sample sequenced in a study of a mutant IDH1 vaccine in newly diagnosed glioma. This sample's time point: week 35, safety follow-up. It was 300 ug of mutant IDH1 20-mer peptide that made up each vaccine dose, given with topical imiquimod. These receptors lack a known antigen. The protocol was immunoSEQ multiplex PCR, while the TCRdb copy is restricted to in-frame clones and leaves out a portion. The table lists over 45,000 clones, 75% to 85% of them singletons. Source: PBMCs, taken from a glioma patient whose treatment included an IDH1 peptide vaccine. The receptors were gathered from a man aged 40-49 years with glioma.

This clone turned up a few times. The chain couples TRBV10-1 to TRBJ2-2; D unclear. In germline, CDR1 is WNHNN, CDR2 SYGVQD (reference sequence). The CDR3 spans 13 residues. V was pared by 6 bases and J by 6 bases, with 11 bases between. The chain's CDR3 is CASSDGEAGELFF. Written as DNA, the CDR3 is TGCGCCAGCAGCGATGGGGAAGCCGGGGAGCTGTTTTTT.

This clone was detected only once. J is TRBJ1-2 and V is TRBV7-9; 7 nucleotides agree with TRBD1. Germline lookup yields CDR1 SEHNR and CDR2 FQNEAQ (reference sequence). The CDR3 has 15 residues. V lost 4 bases and J lost 0; bases outside the gene matches: 5. The CDR3 loop is CASSSQGVSNYGYTF. CDR3 coding DNA: TGTGCCAGCAGCTCTCAGGGGGTTTCTAACTATGGCTACACCTTC.

Remarks on this clone: A much larger clone lies one base from this, so it may be a read error. The chain links TRBV7-9 to TRBJ2-1; D is undetermined. The CDR3 totals 12 residues. The germline V gene encodes CDR1 SEHNR and CDR2 FQNEAQ (reference sequence). V lost 3 bases and J lost 3, with 3 bases in between. The CDR3 DNA sequence: TGTGCCAGCAGCTTCGGCTACAATGAGCAGTTCTTC. Protein sequence: CASSFGYNEQFF. The full variable domain, its missing parts supplied by reference TRBV7-9 and TRBJ2-1, is DTGVSQNPRHKITKRGQNVTFRCDPISEHNRLYWYRQTLGQGPEFLTYFQNEAQLEKSRLLSDRFSAERPKGSFSTLEIQRTEQGDSAMYLCASSFGYNEQFFGPGTRLTVL.

This chain connects TRBV19 to TRBJ1-3; weak D call: TRBD1 (5 bases). Per germline, CDR1 LNHDA and CDR2 SQIVND (reference sequence). V dropped 5 bases and J dropped 0 bases, with 20 bases sitting between them. There are 18 residues in the CDR3. CDR3 nucleotide sequence: TGTGCCAGTAGTCGGGGGGGTCTCGGGACGGTCTCTGGAAACACCATATATTTT. It specifies CASSRGGLGTVSGNTIYF. Supplemented by reference TRBV19 and TRBJ1-3, the full variable domain reads DGGITQSPKYLFRKEGQNVTLSCEQNLNHDAMYWYRQDPGQGLRLIYYSQIVNDFQKGDIAEGYSVSREKKESFPLTVTSAQKNPTAFYLCASSRGGLGTVSGNTIYFGEGSWLTVV.

The J gene is TRBJ1-4, the V gene TRBV7-8; the match to TRBD1 covers 7 bases. V was clipped by 4 bases and J by 15 bases; unmatched bases: 11. Germline CDR1 is SGHVS and CDR2 is FQNEAQ. The CDR3 runs to 13 residues. The CDR3 here is CASSSNRDRAVFF. The DNA for the CDR3 is TGTGCCAGCAGCTCCAACCGGGACAGAGCTGTGTTTTTT.

This chain links TRBV28 with TRBJ1-5, with D tentatively TRBD1 (5 bases). This CDR3 is 15 amino acids long. The V gene lost 3 bases and the J gene lost 2 bases, with 11 bases spanning the gap. CDR1 is MDHEN and CDR2 is SYDVKM in the germline V gene. CDR3 in amino acids: CASSLRGFGNQPQHF. The CDR3 coding sequence is TGTGCCAGCAGTTTGAGGGGTTTTGGCAATCAGCCCCAGCATTTT. Full variable domain (rest looked up from reference TRBV28 and TRBJ1-5): DVKVTQSSRYLVKRTGEKVFLECVQDMDHENMFWYRQDPGLGLRLIYFSYDVKMKEKGDIPEGYSVSREKKERFSLILESASTNQTSMYLCASSLRGFGNQPQHFGDGTRLSIL.

This rearrangement joins TRBV7-9 to TRBJ2-7, with D tentatively TRBD1 (5 bases). This CDR3 spans 14 amino acids. Trimming stripped 2 bases from V and 3 bases from J, with 11 bases between. Germline V lookup: CDR1 SEHNR, CDR2 FQNEAQ (reference sequence). The DNA for the CDR3 is TGTGCCAGCAGCTTAACAGGACCCCTCTACGAGCAGTACTTC. Residues: CASSLTGPLYEQYF.

The V call is TRBV4-1, the J call TRBJ2-3, with 11 bases identical to TRBD2. The CDR3 spans 17 residues. V lost 2 bases to trimming and J lost 0 bases; unmatched junction nucleotides: 4. Looked up from germline, CDR1 is MGHRA and CDR2 is YSYEKL. The CDR3 sequence: CASSQSTSGSSTDTQYF. The CDR3 nucleotides are TGCGCCAGCAGCCAATCCACTAGCGGGAGTAGCACAGATACGCAGTATTTT.

This sequence joins TRBV9 and TRBJ2-5; weak D call: TRBD2 (6 bases). The ends were cut back, 1 base at V and 1 base at J, with 17 bases in the middle. From germline, CDR1 is SGDLS and CDR2 YYNGEE. The CDR3 spans 17 residues. The CDR3 sequence is CASSVIGGRRGQETQYF. The DNA of the CDR3 is TGTGCCAGCAGCGTAATTGGGGGACGGAGGGGCCAAGAGACCCAGTACTTC. The variable domain in full, completed from reference TRBV9 and TRBJ2-5, reads DSGVTQTPKHLITATGQRVTLRCSPRSGDLSVYWYQQSLDQGLQFLIQYYNGEERAKGNILERFSAQQFPDLHSELNLSSLELGDSALYFCASSVIGGRRGQETQYFGPGTRLLVL.

CDR3 bases: TGTGCCAGCAGCTTAGGGGCTAGCGGGAGATTCACCGGGGAGCTGTTTTTT. It encodes CASSLGASGRFTGELFF. This rearrangement joins TRBV7-9 to TRBJ2-2, with 10 bases fitting TRBD2. Germline V gene lookup returns CDR1 SEHNR and CDR2 FQNEAQ (reference sequence). V trimming: 1 base; J trimming: 4 bases; junction bases outside the gene matches: 6. This CDR3 contains 17 residues.

This chain uses TRBV6-4 with TRBJ2-7; 9 bases match TRBD2. With V trimmed by 6 bases and J by 2 bases, 8 bases remained unmatched. The CDR3 is 15 residues long. The germline V gene has CDR1 MRHNA and CDR2 SNTAGT. The CDR3, as DNA: TGTGCCAGCAGGGCGGAAAGCGGGGGGACCTACGAGCAGTACTTC. It translates to CASRAESGGTYEQYF.

The chain joins TRBV7-8 to TRBJ2-3, with 7 bases identical to TRBD2. The CDR3 covers 15 residues. V shed 5 bases, J shed 0 bases, and the junction held 5 bases outside the gene matches. Germline V lookup: CDR1 SGHVS, CDR2 FQNEAQ. The CDR3 nucleotides read TGTGCCAGCAGCACCTCCGGGGGGAGCACAGATACGCAGTATTTT. Translating it yields CASSTSGGSTDTQYF.

V and J are TRBV5-1 and TRBJ1-5; 7 nucleotides match TRBD1. Germline V gene sequence: CDR1 SGHRS, CDR2 YFSETQ. The CDR3 totals 15 residues. After removal of 4 bases from V and 6 bases from J, the junction contained 10 bases not matched to a gene. The CDR3 DNA reads as TGCGCCAGCAGCAGGAAGAGGGGGCGCGTTCAGCCCCAGCATTTT. Translation gives CASSRKRGRVQPQHF. Full variable domain (rest looked up from reference TRBV5-1 and TRBJ1-5): KAGVTQTPRYLIKTRGQQVTLSCSPISGHRSVSWYQQTPGQGLQFLFEYFSETQRNKGNFPGRFSGRQFSNSRSEMNVSTLELGDSALYLCASSRKRGRVQPQHFGDGTRLSIL.